The rows below give T cell receptor beta chains drawn from one sample of a study of cytomegalovirus exposure and HLA in healthy donors. Generated by immunoSEQ multiplex PCR, the TCRdb table keeps only in-frame clones and is missing some. The data show 150,000 to 250,000 clones, approximately 85% seen once. The sequencing sample was made of PBMCs. The receptor set was obtained from a woman aged 45-65 years in good health and CMV-seronegative. Both conserved end residues are part of each CDR3. The order of the fields is V gene, CDR3 protein.

v_call: TRBV11-2
cdr3_aa: CASSLVSGGLRSGYTF

v_call: TRBV18
cdr3_aa: CASSPGQGNQPQHF

v_call: TRBV7-9
cdr3_aa: CASSLGTGSSYNEQFF

v_call: TRBV7-2
cdr3_aa: CASSSGLAGGRETQYF

v_call: TRBV27
cdr3_aa: CASSLTGGGEKLFF

v_call: TRBV14
cdr3_aa: CASSQVHSSGNTIYF

v_call: TRBV28
cdr3_aa: CASSLRQGNTEAFF

v_call: TRBV9
cdr3_aa: CASSVLSQGYNEQFF

v_call: TRBV30
cdr3_aa: CAWRPSGSNEQFF

v_call: TRBV5-1
cdr3_aa: CASSLLVAANNEQFF

v_call: TRBV11-2
cdr3_aa: CASSLAGGPTTDTQYF

v_call: TRBV28
cdr3_aa: CASSRTAIYEQYF

v_call: TRBV10-1
cdr3_aa: CASSESSGATQYF

v_call: TRBV7-2
cdr3_aa: CASSLGGTGNIQYF

v_call: TRBV4-1
cdr3_aa: CASSQGQGPLWEKLFF

v_call: TRBV5-1
cdr3_aa: CASSPSKGARNGYTF

v_call: TRBV4-1
cdr3_aa: CASSQTGTGGTEAFF

v_call: TRBV27
cdr3_aa: CASSLLAGGTYEQYF

v_call: TRBV5-6
cdr3_aa: CASSFRSKVTEAFF

v_call: TRBV6-1
cdr3_aa: CASIENGRPHEQYF

v_call: TRBV27
cdr3_aa: CASSLPGSYNEQFF

v_call: TRBV13
cdr3_aa: CASSLMLTGRTEAFF

v_call: TRBV5-6
cdr3_aa: CASSLGPGNTIYF

v_call: TRBV7-7
cdr3_aa: CASSPQRGTHYEQYF

v_call: TRBV7-9
cdr3_aa: CASSTSTGAGNTIYF

v_call: TRBV28
cdr3_aa: CASSRGLAGVTGELFF

v_call: TRBV14
cdr3_aa: CASSHDCAVAKNIQYF

v_call: TRBV5-1
cdr3_aa: CASSPGQGSYGYTF

v_call: TRBV28
cdr3_aa: CASRLGQGVRSTGNTIYF

v_call: TRBV4-1
cdr3_aa: CASSHPSPSGDYEQYF

v_call: TRBV21-1
cdr3_aa: CASSIRTGGNGYTF

v_call: TRBV5-4
cdr3_aa: CASAEWGGQETQYF